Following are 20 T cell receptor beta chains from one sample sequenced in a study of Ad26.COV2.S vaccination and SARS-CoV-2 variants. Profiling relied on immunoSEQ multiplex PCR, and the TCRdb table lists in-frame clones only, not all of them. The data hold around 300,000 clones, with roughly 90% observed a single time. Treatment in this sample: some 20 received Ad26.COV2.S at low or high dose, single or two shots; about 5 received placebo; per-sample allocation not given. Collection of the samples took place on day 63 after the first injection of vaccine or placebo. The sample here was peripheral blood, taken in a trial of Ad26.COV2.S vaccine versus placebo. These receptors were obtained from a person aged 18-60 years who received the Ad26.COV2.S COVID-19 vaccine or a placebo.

CDR3: CASSTSYRDRNSPLHF. The CDR3, as DNA: TGTGCCAGTAGTACTTCATACCGGGACAGGAATTCACCCCTCCACTTT. The rearrangement joins TRBV19 to TRBJ1-6, with 8 nucleotides matching TRBD1. The CDR3 runs 16 residues. V gave up 4 bases and J gave up 7 bases; unmatched junction bases: 9. CDR1 is LNHDA and CDR2 is SQIVND in the germline V gene (reference sequence). The full variable domain, completed using reference TRBV19 and TRBJ1-6, is DGGITQSPKYLFRKEGQNVTLSCEQNLNHDAMYWYRQDPGQGLRLIYYSQIVNDFQKGDIAEGYSVSREKKESFPLTVTSAQKNPTAFYLCASSTSYRDRNSPLHFGNGTRLTVT.

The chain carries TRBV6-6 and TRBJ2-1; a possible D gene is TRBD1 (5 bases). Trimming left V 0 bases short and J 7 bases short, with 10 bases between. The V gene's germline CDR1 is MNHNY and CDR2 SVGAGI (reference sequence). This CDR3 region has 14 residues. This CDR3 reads CASSYSQGGNEQFF. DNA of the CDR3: TGTGCCAGCAGTTACTCCCAGGGTGGGAATGAGCAGTTCTTC.

CDR3 residues: CASSSPTSGANVLTF. CDR3 sequence (DNA): TGTGCCAGCAGTTCCCCAACCTCTGGGGCCAACGTCCTGACTTTC. J is TRBJ2-6 and V is TRBV6-6; D unclear. The CDR3 has 15 amino acids. V lost 4 bases to trimming and J lost 0 bases, with 7 bases between them. The germline V gene encodes CDR1 MNHNY and CDR2 SVGAGI (reference sequence).

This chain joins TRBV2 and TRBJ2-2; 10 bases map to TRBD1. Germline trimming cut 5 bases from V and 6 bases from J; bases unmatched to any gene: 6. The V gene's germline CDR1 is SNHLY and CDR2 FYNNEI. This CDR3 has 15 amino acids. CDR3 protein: CASSLGGTGAGELFF. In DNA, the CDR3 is TGTGCCAGCAGTCTGGGCGGGACAGGGGCCGGGGAGCTGTTTTTT.

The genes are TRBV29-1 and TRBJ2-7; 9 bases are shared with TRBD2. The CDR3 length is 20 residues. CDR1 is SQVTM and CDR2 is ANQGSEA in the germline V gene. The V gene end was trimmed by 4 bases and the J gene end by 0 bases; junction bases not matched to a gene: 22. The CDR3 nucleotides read TGCAGCGTTGGGGATGGTGATGGATCTAGCGGGACATTATACTCCTACGAGCAGTACTTC. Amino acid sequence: CSVGDGDGSSGTLYSYEQYF.

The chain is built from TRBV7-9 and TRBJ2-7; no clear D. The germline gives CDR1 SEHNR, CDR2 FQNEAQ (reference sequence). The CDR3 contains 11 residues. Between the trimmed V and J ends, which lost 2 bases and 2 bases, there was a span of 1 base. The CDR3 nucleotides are TGTGCCAGCAGCTTAACCTACGAGCAGTACTTC. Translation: CASSLTYEQYF. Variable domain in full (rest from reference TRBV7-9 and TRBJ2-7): DTGVSQNPRHKITKRGQNVTFRCDPISEHNRLYWYRQTLGQGPEFLTYFQNEAQLEKSRLLSDRFSAERPKGSFSTLEIQRTEQGDSAMYLCASSLTYEQYFGPGTRLTVT.

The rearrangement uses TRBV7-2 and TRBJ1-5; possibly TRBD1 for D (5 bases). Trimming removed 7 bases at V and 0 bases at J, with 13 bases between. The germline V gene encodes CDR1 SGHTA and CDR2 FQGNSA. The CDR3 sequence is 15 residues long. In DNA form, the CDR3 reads TGTGCCAGCAAGCAGGGTACGAATAGCAATCAGCCCCAGCATTTT. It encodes CASKQGTNSNQPQHF. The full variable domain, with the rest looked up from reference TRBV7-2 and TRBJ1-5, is GAGVSQSPSNKVTEKGKDVELRCDPISGHTALYWYRQSLGQGLEFLIYFQGNSAPDKSGLPSDRFSAERTGGSVSTLTIQRTQQEDSAVYLCASKQGTNSNQPQHFGDGTRLSIL.

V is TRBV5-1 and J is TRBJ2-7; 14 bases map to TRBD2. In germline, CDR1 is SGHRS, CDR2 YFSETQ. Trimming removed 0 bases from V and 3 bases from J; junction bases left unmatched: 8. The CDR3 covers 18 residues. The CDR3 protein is CASSLATIGTSGSYEQYF. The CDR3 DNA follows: TGCGCCAGCAGCTTGGCCACTATAGGGACTAGCGGGAGCTACGAGCAGTACTTC.

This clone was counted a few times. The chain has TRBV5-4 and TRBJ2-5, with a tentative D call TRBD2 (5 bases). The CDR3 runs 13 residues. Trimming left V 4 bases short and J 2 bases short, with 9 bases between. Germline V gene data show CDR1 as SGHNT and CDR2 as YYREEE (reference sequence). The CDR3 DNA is TGTGCCAGCAGCCAGACGGGACAAGAGACCCAGTACTTC. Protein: CASSQTGQETQYF.

DNA for the CDR3: TGTGCCAGCAGTTTAGCTGTCCTCGAGACCCAGTACTTC. It translates to CASSLAVLETQYF. This sequence joins TRBV28 and TRBJ2-5; no firm D call. V dropped 2 bases and J dropped 5 bases, with 9 bases sitting between them. The CDR3 runs 13 residues. CDR1 and CDR2 from the germline V gene are MDHEN and SYDVKM. The whole variable domain, filled in from reference TRBV28 and TRBJ2-5, reads DVKVTQSSRYLVKRTGEKVFLECVQDMDHENMFWYRQDPGLGLRLIYFSYDVKMKEKGDIPEGYSVSREKKERFSLILESASTNQTSMYLCASSLAVLETQYFGPGTRLLVL.

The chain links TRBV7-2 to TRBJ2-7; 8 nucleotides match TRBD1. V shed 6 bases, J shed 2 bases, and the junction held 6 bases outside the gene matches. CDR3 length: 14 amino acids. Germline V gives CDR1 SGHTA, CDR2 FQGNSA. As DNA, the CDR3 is TGTGCCAGCAGTCACGGACAGGGTCCCTACGAGCAGTACTTC. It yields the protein CASSHGQGPYEQYF.

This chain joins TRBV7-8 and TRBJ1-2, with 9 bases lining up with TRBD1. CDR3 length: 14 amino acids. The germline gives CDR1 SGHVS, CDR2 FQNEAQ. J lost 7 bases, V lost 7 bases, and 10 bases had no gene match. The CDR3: CASTPPGQGGGYTF. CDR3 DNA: TGTGCCAGCACCCCGCCGGGACAGGGAGGTGGCTACACCTTC.

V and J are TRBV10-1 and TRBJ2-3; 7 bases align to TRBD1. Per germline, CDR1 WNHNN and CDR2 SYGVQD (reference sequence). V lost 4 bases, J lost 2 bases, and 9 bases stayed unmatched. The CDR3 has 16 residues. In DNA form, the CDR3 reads TGCGCCAGCAGTGGAATTGCAGGGGGATTCACAGATACGCAGTATTTT. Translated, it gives CASSGIAGGFTDTQYF.

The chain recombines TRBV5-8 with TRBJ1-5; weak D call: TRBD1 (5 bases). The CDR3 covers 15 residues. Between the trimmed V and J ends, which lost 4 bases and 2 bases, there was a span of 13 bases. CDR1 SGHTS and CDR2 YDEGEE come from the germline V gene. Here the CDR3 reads CASSPDRRGNQPQHF. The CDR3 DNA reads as TGTGCCAGCAGCCCCGACAGACGTGGCAATCAGCCCCAGCATTTT.

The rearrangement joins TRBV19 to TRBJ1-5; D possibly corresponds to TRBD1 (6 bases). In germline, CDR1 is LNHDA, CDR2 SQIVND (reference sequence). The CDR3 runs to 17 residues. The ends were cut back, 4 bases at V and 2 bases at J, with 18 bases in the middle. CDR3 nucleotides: TGTGCCAGTAGTAGGACACAGGGAGGGTTTGGCAATCAGCCCCAGCATTTT. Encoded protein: CASSRTQGGFGNQPQHF.

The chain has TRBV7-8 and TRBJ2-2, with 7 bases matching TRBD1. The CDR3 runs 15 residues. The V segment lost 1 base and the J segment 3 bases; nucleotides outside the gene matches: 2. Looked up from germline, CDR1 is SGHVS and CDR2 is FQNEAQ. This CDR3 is CASSLEGADTGELFF. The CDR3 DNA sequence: TGTGCCAGCAGCTTAGAGGGGGCTGACACCGGGGAGCTGTTTTTT.

CDR3 DNA sequence: TGTGCCAGCAGTGATTCATCTAACTATGGCTACACCTTC. Translating it yields CASSDSSNYGYTF. The chain carries TRBV25-1 and TRBJ1-2, with unresolved D. The CDR3 contains 13 residues. Germline V gene lookup returns CDR1 MGHDK and CDR2 SYGVNS. V lost 3 bases to trimming and J lost 0 bases, with 5 bases between them.

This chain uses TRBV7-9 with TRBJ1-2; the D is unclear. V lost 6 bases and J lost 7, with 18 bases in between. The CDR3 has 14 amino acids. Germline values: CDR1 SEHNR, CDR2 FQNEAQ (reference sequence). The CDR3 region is CASSLGRDGSGYTF. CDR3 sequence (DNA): TGTGCCAGCAGTCTGGGAAGAGACGGTTCTGGCTACACCTTC.

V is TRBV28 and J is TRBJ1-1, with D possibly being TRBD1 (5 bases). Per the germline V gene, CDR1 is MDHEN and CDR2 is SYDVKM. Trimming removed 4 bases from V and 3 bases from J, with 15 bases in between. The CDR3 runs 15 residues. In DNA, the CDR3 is TGTGCCAGCAGTTCAGGGAGCTGGGGGGACACTGAAGCTTTCTTT. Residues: CASSSGSWGDTEAFF.

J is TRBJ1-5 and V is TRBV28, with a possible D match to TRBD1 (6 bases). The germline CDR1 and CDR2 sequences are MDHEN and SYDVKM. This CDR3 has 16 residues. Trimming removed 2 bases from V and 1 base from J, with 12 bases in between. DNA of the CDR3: TGTGCCAGCAGTTTAATTGGGGGCGCCAGCAATCAGCCCCAGCATTTT. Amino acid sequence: CASSLIGGASNQPQHF.